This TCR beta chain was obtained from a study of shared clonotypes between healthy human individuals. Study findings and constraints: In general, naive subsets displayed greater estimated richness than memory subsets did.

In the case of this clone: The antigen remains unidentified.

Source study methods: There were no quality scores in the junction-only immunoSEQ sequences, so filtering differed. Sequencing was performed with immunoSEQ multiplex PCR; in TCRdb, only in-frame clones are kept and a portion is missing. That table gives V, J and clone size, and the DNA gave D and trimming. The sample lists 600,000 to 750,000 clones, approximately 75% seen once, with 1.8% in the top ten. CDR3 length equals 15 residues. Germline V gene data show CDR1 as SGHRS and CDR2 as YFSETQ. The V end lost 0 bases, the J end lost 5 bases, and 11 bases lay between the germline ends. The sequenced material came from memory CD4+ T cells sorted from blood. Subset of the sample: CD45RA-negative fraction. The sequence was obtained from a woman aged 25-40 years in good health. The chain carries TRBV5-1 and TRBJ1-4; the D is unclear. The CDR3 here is CASSLGEDGNEKLFF. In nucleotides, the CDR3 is TGCGCCAGCAGCTTGGGGGAGGACGGGAATGAAAAACTGTTTTTT.